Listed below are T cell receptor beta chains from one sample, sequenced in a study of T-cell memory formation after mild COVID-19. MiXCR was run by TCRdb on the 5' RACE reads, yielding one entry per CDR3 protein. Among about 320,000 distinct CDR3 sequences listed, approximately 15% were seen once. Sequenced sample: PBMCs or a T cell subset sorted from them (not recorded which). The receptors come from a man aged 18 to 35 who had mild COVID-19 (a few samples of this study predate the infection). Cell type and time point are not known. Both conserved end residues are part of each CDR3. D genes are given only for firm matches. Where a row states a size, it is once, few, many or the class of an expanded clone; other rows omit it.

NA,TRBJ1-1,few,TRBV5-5,CASSPRFTEAFF,TGTGCCAGCAGCCCCCGTTTCACTGAAGCTTTCTTT
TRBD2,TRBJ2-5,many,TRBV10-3,CAISESISAERGRTQYF,TGTGCCATCAGTGAGTCGATTTCGGCGGAGCGGGGGCGGACCCAGTACTTC
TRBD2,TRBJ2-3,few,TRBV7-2,CASSFGLAQGDTQYF,TGTGCCAGCAGCTTCGGACTAGCCCAGGGGGATACGCAGTATTTT
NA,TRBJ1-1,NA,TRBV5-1,CASSSLRGGLEAFF,TGCGCCAGCAGCTCCTTGCGGGGAGGTCTTGAAGCTTTCTTT
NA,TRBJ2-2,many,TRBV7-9,CASSSQGGPGELFF,TGTGCCAGCAGCTCCCAGGGCGGACCCGGGGAGCTGTTTTTT
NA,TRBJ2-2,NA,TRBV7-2,CASSFSHILTGELFF,TGTGCCAGCAGCTTTTCACATATCCTAACCGGGGAGCTGTTTTTT
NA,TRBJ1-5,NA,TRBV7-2,CASSLMGEVPQHF,TGTGCCAGCAGCTTAATGGGAGAAGTGCCCCAGCATTTT
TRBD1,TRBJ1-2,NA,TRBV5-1,CASSLVGTGDGYTF,TGCGCCAGCAGCTTGGTTGGGACAGGGGACGGCTACACCTTC
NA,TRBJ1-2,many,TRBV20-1,CSAYGYTF,TGCAGTGCGTACGGCTACACCTTC
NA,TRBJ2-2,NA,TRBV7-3,CASSLIGTGGNTGELFF,TGTGCCAGCAGCTTAATCGGCACAGGAGGAAACACCGGGGAGCTGTTTTTT
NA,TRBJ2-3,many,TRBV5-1,CASSLMSGDQTDTQYF,TGCGCCAGCAGCTTGATGTCAGGGGATCAGACAGATACGCAGTATTTT
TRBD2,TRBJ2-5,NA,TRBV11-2,CAASGGPLETQYF,TGTGCCGCTAGCGGGGGGCCTTTGGAGACCCAGTACTTC
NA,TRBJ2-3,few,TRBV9,CASSVGPADTQYF,TGTGCCAGCAGCGTAGGACCCGCCGATACGCAGTATTTT
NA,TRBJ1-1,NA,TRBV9,CASSVADRSNTEAFF,TGTGCCAGCAGCGTAGCTGACAGAAGCAACACTGAAGCTTTCTTT
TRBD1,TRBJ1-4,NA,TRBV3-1,CASNDRGTNEKLFF,TGTGCCAGCAACGACAGGGGCACTAATGAAAAACTGTTTTTT
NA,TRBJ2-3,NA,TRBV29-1,CSASSDRPGSDTQYF,TGCAGCGCTTCTTCGGATCGGCCGGGTTCCGATACGCAGTATTTT
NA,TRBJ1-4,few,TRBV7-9,CASRFDGSNEKLFF,TGTGCCAGCCGATTCGACGGTTCTAATGAAAAACTGTTTTTT
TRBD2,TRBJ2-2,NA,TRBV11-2,CASSLGLAGGSTGELFF,TGTGCCAGCAGCTTGGGACTAGCGGGGGGATCCACCGGGGAGCTGTTTTTT
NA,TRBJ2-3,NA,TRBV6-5,CASSYPGRADTQYF,TGTGCCAGCAGTTACCCAGGGCGGGCAGATACGCAGTATTTT
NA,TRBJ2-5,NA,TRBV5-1,CASSLELVGTQYF,TGCGCCAGCAGCTTGGAGCTAGTTGGGACCCAGTACTTC
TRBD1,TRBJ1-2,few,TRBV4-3,CASSQATGQGYGYTF,TGCGCCAGCAGCCAAGCCACCGGACAGGGGTATGGCTACACCTTC
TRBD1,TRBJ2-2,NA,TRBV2,CASGTGANTGELFF,TGTGCCAGTGGGACAGGGGCCAACACCGGGGAGCTGTTTTTT
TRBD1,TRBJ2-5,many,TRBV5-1,CASSGGTGEETQYF,TGCGCCAGCAGCGGTGGGACAGGGGAAGAGACCCAGTACTTC
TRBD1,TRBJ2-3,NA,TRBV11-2,CASSSDRGPDTQYF,TGTGCCAGCAGCTCGGACAGGGGGCCGGATACGCAGTATTTT
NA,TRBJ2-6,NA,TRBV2,CASEGVSGANVLTF,TGTGCCAGCGAAGGAGTTTCTGGGGCCAACGTCCTGACTTTC
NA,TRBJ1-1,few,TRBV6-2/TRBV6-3,CASSYARNTEAFF,TGTGCCAGCAGTTACGCCAGGAACACTGAAGCTTTCTTT
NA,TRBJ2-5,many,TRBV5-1,CASTLDQETQYF,TGCGCCAGCACCCTTGACCAAGAGACCCAGTACTTC
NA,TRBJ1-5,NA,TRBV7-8,CASSPGVGAPNQPQHF,TGTGCCAGCAGCCCTGGTGTGGGAGCCCCCAATCAGCCCCAGCATTTT
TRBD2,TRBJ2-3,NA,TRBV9,CASSRPSGGLDTQYF,TGTGCCAGCAGCCGCCCTAGCGGGGGGCTAGATACGCAGTATTTT
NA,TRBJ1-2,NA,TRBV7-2,CASSTTGAFAYGYTF,TGTGCCAGCAGCACCACCGGGGCATTCGCTTATGGCTACACCTTC
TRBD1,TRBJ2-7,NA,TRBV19,CACGIDRGGEQYF,TGTGCCTGCGGGATCGACAGGGGAGGCGAGCAGTACTTC
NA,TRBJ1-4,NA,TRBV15,CATRDGRNEKLFF,TGTGCCACCAGAGACGGACGGAATGAAAAACTGTTTTTT